Shown below are 17 T cell receptor beta chains from a single sample sequenced in a study of PD-1 blockade in classical Hodgkin lymphoma. Time point noted: cycle 4 day 1 (C4D1), after more than five weeks of nivolumab. The patients all showed relapse after autologous stem cell transplantation, while their brentuximab vedotin exposure varied. CD4+ T cells were purified from thawed PBMCs by negative selection. The table came from immunoSEQ multiplex PCR; TCRdb's copy has only in-frame clones and leaves some out. The sample consists of around 30,000 clones, 70% to 90% of them appearing once. The sequences come from CD4+ T cells from blood, collected before the fourth cycle of nivolumab. Receptors originate from a human donor with classical Hodgkin lymphoma.

V is TRBV5-1 and J is TRBJ2-3; 8 positions match TRBD2. Germline V gene lookup returns CDR1 SGHRS and CDR2 YFSETQ. The length of the CDR3 is 15 residues. V shed 6 bases, J shed 0 bases, and the junction held 6 bases outside the gene matches. The CDR3 sequence is CASMAAGGSTDTQYF. DNA of the CDR3: TGCGCCAGCATGGCCGCGGGGGGCAGCACAGATACGCAGTATTTT.

The chain carries TRBV11-2 and TRBJ2-2; D unresolved. Germline V gene lookup returns CDR1 SGHAT and CDR2 FQNNGV. V dropped 0 bases and J dropped 4 bases, with 9 bases sitting between them. CDR3 size: 15 residues. The CDR3 nucleotides read TGTGCCAGCAGCTTAGAGGGTCAAGGCACCGGGGAGCTGTTTTTT. This codes for CASSLEGQGTGELFF.

This chain links TRBV5-4 with TRBJ1-4, with TRBD1 identical over 12 bases. The CDR3 runs to 18 residues. Germline V gene lookup returns CDR1 SGHNT and CDR2 YYREEE (reference sequence). Trimming at V came to 3 bases and at J to 3 bases, leaving 9 bases not matched to a gene. The CDR3 here is CASSSIGTGGASNEKLFF. The CDR3 region has the DNA TGTGCCAGCAGCTCGATCGGGACAGGGGGCGCGTCTAATGAAAAACTGTTTTTT.

This clone was counted a few times. The gene calls are TRBV10-3 and TRBJ1-2; 11 bases match TRBD1. The germline V gene has CDR1 ENHRY and CDR2 SYGVKD. The CDR3 has 15 amino acids. Trimming at V came to 5 bases and at J to 4 bases, leaving 6 bases not matched to a gene. The CDR3 DNA sequence: TGTGCCATCAGTACTTCCGGGACAGGGGGCTATGGCTACACCTTC. Protein: CAISTSGTGGYGYTF.

The chain joins TRBV5-4 to TRBJ2-1; 10 bases map to TRBD2. Germline assignment: CDR1 SGHNT and CDR2 YYREEE (reference sequence). V dropped 3 bases and J dropped 5; count of bases not matched to a gene: 11. The CDR3 has 17 amino acids. The CDR3 coding sequence is TGTGCCAGCAGCTCCCCCCCTAGCGGGGGACTCCACAATGAGCAGTTCTTC. Residues: CASSSPPSGGLHNEQFF.

The chain is built from TRBV5-1 and TRBJ1-2; TRBD1 matches 7 bases. Germline-derived CDR1 and CDR2 are SGHRS and YFSETQ. This CDR3 comprises 14 residues. Trimming removed 2 bases from V and 2 bases from J; junction bases left unmatched: 3. The CDR3 nucleotides are TGCGCCAGCAGCTTAACGGGACAGAACTATGGCTACACCTTC. Residues: CASSLTGQNYGYTF.

This clone appeared once. Other nucleotide sequences from this sample produce the same CDR3. V gene TRBV5-1 combines with J gene TRBJ2-6, with D possibly TRBD1 on 6 matching bases. CDR1 and CDR2 from the germline V gene are SGHRS and YFSETQ. Trimming pared 1 base from V and 0 bases from J, leaving 8 bases between. The CDR3 totals 16 residues. CDR3 loop: CASSLTGFSGANVLTF. For the CDR3, the DNA is TGCGCCAGCAGCTTGACAGGGTTCTCTGGGGCCAACGTCCTGACTTTC.

The genes are TRBV30 and TRBJ1-2, with 7 bases that match TRBD1. CDR1 is GTSNPN and CDR2 is SVGIG in the germline V gene (reference sequence). The J segment lost 2 bases and the V segment lost 3 bases, leaving 3 bases of the junction unmatched. This CDR3 contains 13 residues. CDR3 region: CAWRRQGNYGYTF. The CDR3 DNA sequence: TGTGCCTGGAGGAGACAGGGAAACTATGGCTACACCTTC.

V is TRBV5-1 and J is TRBJ2-7; D is perhaps TRBD1 (5 bases). The V end lost 1 base, the J end lost 3 bases, and 8 bases lay between the germline ends. CDR3 length: 13 residues. Germline CDR1 reads SGHRS; CDR2 reads YFSETQ. The CDR3 DNA sequence: TGCGCCAGCAGCTTGTCAGGGAACTACGAGCAGTACTTC. Encoded protein: CASSLSGNYEQYF.

The chain carries TRBV5-1 and TRBJ2-2; D is possibly TRBD1 (5 bases). Germline values: CDR1 SGHRS, CDR2 YFSETQ. The CDR3 runs 15 residues. Trimming took off 5 bases at V and 1 base at J, with 12 bases between the two ends. The chain's CDR3 is CASRSTVGNTGELFF. CDR3 in DNA: TGCGCCAGCAGGTCGACAGTCGGGAACACCGGGGAGCTGTTTTTT.

J is TRBJ1-2 and V is TRBV10-2; 8 bases align to TRBD1. The CDR3 is made up of 17 amino acids. Trimming took 6 bases from V and 6 from J; bases not matched to a gene: 18. Germline V gene sequence: CDR1 WSHSY, CDR2 SAAADI. The DNA for the CDR3 is TGCGCCAGCAGGGACACAGGGGGACAATCCCCCCGCCATGGCTACACCTTC. Its protein is CASRDTGGQSPRHGYTF.

The chain couples TRBV13 to TRBJ2-5; 12 positions match TRBD2. This CDR3 has 17 amino acids. Germline CDR1 and CDR2: PRHDT and FYEKMQ (reference sequence). The J segment lost 1 base and the V segment lost 1 base, leaving 4 bases of the junction unmatched. The CDR3 region has the DNA TGTGCCAGCAGCTTAGAACTAGCGGGGGGCCGCCAAGAGACCCAGTACTTC. This codes for CASSLELAGGRQETQYF.

The chain has TRBV6-5 and TRBJ1-1, with TRBD1 as a possible D gene (5 bases). The germline V and J ends were trimmed by 6 bases and 3 bases, with 14 bases remaining between them. CDR3 length: 14 amino acids. CDR1 is MNHEY and CDR2 is SVGAGI in the germline V gene. CDR3 protein: CASSRQGGHTEAFF. CDR3 DNA: TGTGCCAGCAGCCGGCAGGGTGGGCACACTGAAGCTTTCTTT.

The V and J genes are TRBV18 and TRBJ2-2; TRBD2 is a possible D gene (5 bases). The CDR3 is made up of 16 amino acids. V was clipped by 1 base and J by 2 bases, with 11 bases between them. Looked up from germline, CDR1 is KGHSH and CDR2 is LQKENI. Here the CDR3 DNA reads TGTGCCAGCTCACCACTCCTAGCCTCAAACACCGGGGAGCTGTTTTTT. It codes for CASSPLLASNTGELFF.

The chain is built from TRBV6-5 and TRBJ1-1; D not certain. The CDR3 covers 13 residues. CDR1 and CDR2 (germline): MNHEY, SVGAGI. V lost 4 bases to trimming and J lost 4 bases, with 10 bases between them. CDR3 in DNA: TGTGCCAGCAGTTTCGGCAGGTCCACTGAAGCTTTCTTT. It is translated as CASSFGRSTEAFF.

This chain uses TRBV7-8 with TRBJ1-1; tentatively, D is TRBD1 (5 bases). The V gene's germline CDR1 is SGHVS and CDR2 FQNEAQ. This CDR3 is built from 15 residues. Trimming stripped 5 bases from V and 3 bases from J, with 16 bases between. DNA for the CDR3: TGTGCCAGCAGCCACAGAGGGCTGGGGGACACTGAAGCTTTCTTT. Encoded protein: CASSHRGLGDTEAFF.

This clone appeared once. The genes are TRBV5-1 and TRBJ2-6, with D unclear. CDR1 is SGHRS and CDR2 is YFSETQ in the germline V gene. There are 16 residues in the CDR3. Trimming shortened V by 0 bases and J by 4 bases, and 11 bases separated the two germline ends. The CDR3 is CASSLAPLSGANVLTF. DNA for the CDR3: TGCGCCAGCAGCTTGGCTCCCTTATCAGGGGCCAACGTCCTGACTTTC. Drawing the rest from reference TRBV5-1 and TRBJ2-6, the complete variable domain is KAGVTQTPRYLIKTRGQQVTLSCSPISGHRSVSWYQQTPGQGLQFLFEYFSETQRNKGNFPGRFSGRQFSNSRSEMNVSTLELGDSALYLCASSLAPLSGANVLTFGAGSRLTVL.